Below are 28 T cell receptor beta chains sequenced from a single sample in a study of cytomegalovirus exposure and HLA in healthy donors (dated by TCRdb to 2016 to 2017). Libraries came from the immunoSEQ multiplex PCR assay. The multiplex PCR relied on a mix of 60 forward primers for TCR Vbeta segments and 13 reverse primers for TCR Jbeta segments. The clones in this table, taken by TCRdb from immuneACCESS, are in-frame only. Not every clone is retained; where verified, under half of the shortfall comes from an unresolved V gene, and the cause of the rest is unknown. The sample profile shows 120,000 or so clones; roughly a tenth of them were found once. The ten most abundant clones make up approximately 4.4% of the sample. What was sequenced was PBMCs. The receptor set was obtained from a woman aged 18-35 years in good health and CMV-seropositive.

This clone has just a few counts. The chain employs TRBV6-1 and TRBJ2-5, with TRBD1 as a possible D gene (6 bases). The J call could be wrong; TRBJ2-7 is a better fit for the DNA end. The germline V gene has CDR1 MNHNS and CDR2 SASEGT. The length of the CDR3 is 14 residues. CDR3 sequence: CASTKGTSAHEQYF. CDR3 in DNA: TGTGCCAGCACGAAAGGGACATCGGCCCACGAGCAGTACTTC.

This clone occurred a few times. The chain couples TRBV28 to TRBJ1-3, with 9 nucleotides matching TRBD1. Germline V gene sequence: CDR1 MDHEN, CDR2 SYDVKM. V lost 4 bases to trimming and J lost 4 bases; unmatched junction nucleotides: 5. The CDR3 length is 15 residues. CDR3 in DNA: TGTGCCAGCAGTTGGGGGGACAGGGACGGAAACACCATATATTTT. Translation: CASSWGDRDGNTIYF.

J is TRBJ2-1 and V is TRBV7-2; 10 bases match TRBD2. The CDR3 runs to 16 residues. Germline CDR1 and CDR2: SGHTA and FQGNSA. The J segment lost 7 bases and the V segment lost 4 bases, leaving 10 bases of the junction unmatched. The CDR3 sequence: CASSYSGTSVVNEQFF. Written as DNA, the CDR3 is TGTGCCAGCAGCTACTCAGGGACTAGCGTGGTGAATGAGCAGTTCTTC.

This clone has more than one count but fewer than ten. This chain uses TRBV18 with TRBJ2-1, with unresolved D. CDR3 length: 14 amino acids. V was shortened by 2 bases and J by 6 bases, with 11 bases between the two germline ends. Germline V gene lookup returns CDR1 KGHSH and CDR2 LQKENI. The CDR3 here is CASSPVSEANEQFF. The CDR3 region has the DNA TGTGCCAGCTCACCAGTTTCTGAGGCCAATGAGCAGTTCTTC.

There are a few counts of this clone. This sequence joins TRBV7-6 and TRBJ1-5, with no clear D. CDR3 length: 13 amino acids. V was pared by 5 bases and J by 4 bases, with 9 bases between. The germline CDR1 and CDR2 sequences are SGHVS and FNYEAQ. The CDR3 bases are TGTGCCAGCAGCCGGGGTATGAATCAGCCCCAGCATTTT. Translating gives CASSRGMNQPQHF.

The genes are TRBV19 and TRBJ1-1; D is perhaps TRBD1 (6 bases). The V end was cut by 5 bases, the J end by 2 bases, with 15 bases between. The CDR3 loop spans 15 amino acids. From germline, CDR1 is LNHDA and CDR2 SQIVND (reference sequence). This chain's CDR3 is CASSLMDSPNTEAFF. Here the CDR3 DNA reads TGTGCCAGTAGTCTTATGGACAGCCCTAACACTGAAGCTTTCTTT.

The chain combines TRBV6-4 with TRBJ2-2, with TRBD2 matching 7 bases. V was pared by 2 bases and J by 3 bases, with 0 bases of the junction left unmatched. Per the germline V gene, CDR1 is MRHNA and CDR2 is SNTAGT. The CDR3 contains 14 residues. The CDR3 sequence: CASSDGRDTGELFF. CDR3 DNA sequence: TGTGCCAGCAGTGACGGGAGGGACACCGGGGAGCTGTTTTTT.

This rearrangement joins TRBV28 to TRBJ2-1; 9 bases are a match to TRBD1. The CDR3 covers 20 residues. Germline lookup yields CDR1 MDHEN and CDR2 SYDVKM. V was clipped by 8 bases and J by 0 bases; unmatched bases: 20. CDR3 sequence reads: CASYPLPGQGIQSSYNEQFF. The CDR3 DNA sequence: TGTGCCAGCTACCCTCTTCCGGGACAGGGCATACAAAGCTCCTACAATGAGCAGTTCTTC.

The CDR3 DNA sequence: TGCGCCAGCAGCCCGGGGGGCTACGAGCAGTACTTC. It translates to CASSPGGYEQYF. The chain carries TRBV4-1 and TRBJ2-5; TRBD2 agrees at 7 bases. The DNA end is a closer match to TRBJ2-7, so the J assignment may be wrong. Germline V gene lookup returns CDR1 MGHRA and CDR2 YSYEKL. This CDR3 contains 12 residues.

This clone was observed a handful of times. The chain employs TRBV5-1 and TRBJ2-3, with TRBD2 matching over 7 bases. Germline-derived CDR1 and CDR2 are SGHRS and YFSETQ. The CDR3 is 15 amino acids. V shed 0 bases, J shed 1 base, and the junction held 2 bases outside the gene matches. CDR3 protein: CASSLGREGTDTQYF. CDR3 DNA sequence: TGCGCCAGCAGCTTGGGTCGGGAGGGCACAGATACGCAGTATTTT.

This clone was seen only a few times. This rearrangement joins TRBV5-8 to TRBJ2-3; D perhaps matches TRBD1 (6 bases). Germline V gene sequence: CDR1 SGHTS, CDR2 YDEGEE. The V end lost 5 bases, the J end lost 5 bases, and 18 bases lay between the germline ends. The CDR3 sequence is 15 residues long. The CDR3 reads CASSYEPLQGDTQYF. The CDR3, as DNA: TGTGCCAGCAGTTACGAACCTCTACAGGGAGATACGCAGTATTTT.

The gene calls are TRBV28 and TRBJ2-3; no definite D call. CDR1 is MDHEN and CDR2 is SYDVKM in the germline V gene. The CDR3 covers 16 residues. The germline V and J ends were trimmed by 2 bases and 1 base, with 13 bases remaining between them. The CDR3 spells CASSLPYPTGTDTQYF. CDR3 sequence (DNA): TGTGCCAGCAGTTTACCTTACCCCACTGGCACAGATACGCAGTATTTT.

The rearrangement uses TRBV28 and TRBJ1-2, with D unclear. Germline CDR1 MDHEN, CDR2 SYDVKM. V lost 9 bases and J 8 bases, leaving 13 bases between the germline ends. This CDR3 contains 11 residues. The CDR3 sequence: CASQTRIGYTF. The CDR3 region has the DNA TGTGCCAGTCAAACCAGGATAGGCTACACCTTC.

This clone was seen more than once but under ten times. This chain links TRBV2 with TRBJ2-3; 16 bases fit TRBD2. This CDR3 region has 16 residues. The J segment lost 7 bases and the V segment lost 3 bases, leaving 4 bases of the junction unmatched. CDR1 is SNHLY, CDR2 FYNNEI, per germline. As DNA, the CDR3 is TGTGCCAGCAGTGAGGGACTAGCGGGAGGGGGACATACGCAGTATTTT. Protein: CASSEGLAGGGHTQYF.

This clone was seen a handful of times. The chain couples TRBV10-1 to TRBJ1-2; D is uncertain. CDR1 WNHNN and CDR2 SYGVQD come from the germline V gene (reference sequence). The CDR3 consists of 16 residues. Trimming left V 1 base short and J 2 bases short, with 14 bases between. The CDR3 spells CASSELVGNCNYGYTF. DNA of the CDR3: TGCGCCAGCAGTGAGTTGGTCGGGAATTGCAACTATGGCTACACCTTC.

This chain connects TRBV29-1 to TRBJ2-7, with TRBD2 matching over 10 bases. With V trimmed by 1 base and J by 2 bases, 2 bases remained unmatched. Germline lookup yields CDR1 SQVTM and CDR2 ANQGSEA. This CDR3 is 14 amino acids long. The CDR3 loop is CSVEASGSPYEQYF. CDR3 DNA sequence: TGCAGCGTTGAAGCTAGCGGGAGTCCCTACGAGCAGTACTTC.

Written as DNA, the CDR3 is TGTGCCAGCCGGACTGGTTCCTACGAGCAGTACTTC. It yields the protein CASRTGSYEQYF. The chain has TRBV28 and TRBJ2-7; D might be TRBD2 (5 bases). Between the trimmed V and J ends, which lost 8 bases and 1 base, there was a span of 9 bases. Germline CDR1 is MDHEN and CDR2 is SYDVKM. This CDR3 is 12 amino acids long.

This clone was counted a few times. The V gene is TRBV7-6, the J gene TRBJ1-1; D may be TRBD1 (5 bases). The V gene lost 1 base and the J gene lost 10 bases, with 13 bases spanning the gap. The germline CDR1 and CDR2 sequences are SGHVS and FNYEAQ. The CDR3 has 13 residues. The CDR3 DNA reads as TGTGCCAGCAGCTTAGACGGGGGGAGGCTAGCTTTCTTT. Its protein is CASSLDGGRLAFF.

The V and J genes are TRBV28 and TRBJ1-2; 7 bases match TRBD1. The CDR3 consists of 12 residues. CDR1 and CDR2 from the germline V gene are MDHEN and SYDVKM. The CDR3 sequence: CSTTGPNYGYTF. The CDR3 nucleotides read TGTTCGACGACAGGGCCTAACTATGGCTACACCTTC.

J is TRBJ2-3 and V is TRBV28; D unclear. CDR3 length: 16 amino acids. Trimming cost V 2 bases and J 0 bases, with 12 bases left between them. Germline CDR1 and CDR2: MDHEN and SYDVKM. The CDR3 protein is CASSLESQVSTDTQYF. CDR3 in DNA: TGTGCCAGCAGTTTAGAGTCCCAGGTTAGCACAGATACGCAGTATTTT.

The genes are TRBV30 and TRBJ2-7, with D perhaps TRBD1 (6 bases). There are 15 residues in the CDR3. Germline V gene sequence: CDR1 GTSNPN, CDR2 SVGIG (reference sequence). Trimming shortened V by 3 bases and J by 6 bases, and 21 bases separated the two germline ends. DNA of the CDR3: TGTGCCTGGAGACCTAAACAGGGACCTTATTCCGAGCAGTACTTC. As protein: CAWRPKQGPYSEQYF. Complete variable domain (other parts from reference TRBV30 and TRBJ2-7): SQTIHQWPATLVQPVGSPLSLECTVEGTSNPNLYWYRQAAGRGLQLLFYSVGIGQISSEVPQNLSASRPQDRQFILSSKKLLLSDSGFYLCAWRPKQGPYSEQYFGPGTRLTVT.

This clone appeared a few times. Other DNA sequences in this sample translate to the same CDR3. The chain joins TRBV29-1 to TRBJ2-1, with 8 nucleotides matching TRBD2. Germline trimming cut 3 bases from V and 8 bases from J; bases unmatched to any gene: 6. Germline V gene lookup returns CDR1 SQVTM and CDR2 ANQGSEA. This CDR3 comprises 13 residues. CDR3 DNA: TGCAGCGTTGAGGCGGGACTAGTTTATGAGCAGTTCTTC. It yields the protein CSVEAGLVYEQFF.

This clone was found a few times. The chain recombines TRBV4-2 with TRBJ2-5; D ambiguous. Germline V gives CDR1 LGHNA, CDR2 YNFKEQ. V lost 0 bases and J 7 bases, leaving 12 bases between the germline ends. The CDR3 totals 14 residues. CDR3 in amino acids: CASSQEIGAATQYF. The CDR3 bases are TGTGCCAGCAGCCAAGAGATCGGAGCTGCGACCCAGTACTTC.

The chain has TRBV27 and TRBJ1-2, with TRBD1 matching over 8 bases. With V trimmed by 5 bases and J by 1 base, 6 bases remained unmatched. The CDR3 extends over 15 amino acids. CDR1 is MNHEY, CDR2 SMNVEV, per germline (reference sequence). CDR3 bases: TGTGCCAGCAGTCCTAGGACAGGGATTAACTATGGCTACACCTTC. Protein sequence: CASSPRTGINYGYTF.

The chain recombines TRBV6-6 with TRBJ1-1; perhaps TRBD1 as D (6 bases). V was pared by 7 bases and J by 4 bases, with 13 bases between. This CDR3 is built from 13 residues. Germline V gene lookup returns CDR1 MNHNY and CDR2 SVGAGI (reference sequence). The CDR3 DNA sequence: TGTGCCAGCACTTCAAGGGGGGGCACTGAAGCTTTCTTT. Translating it yields CASTSRGGTEAFF.

Notes on this clone: The CDR3 carries no conserved terminal phenylalanine or tryptophan, so it likely arises from a read error. The chain uses TRBV30 and TRBJ2-2; TRBD2 matches 8 bases. Germline CDR1 and CDR2: GTSNPN and SVGIG (reference sequence). This CDR3 contains 16 residues. This CDR3 reads CAWSPPASGPTGELFV. The DNA of the CDR3 is TGTGCATGGAGCCCCCCGGCTAGCGGGCCCACCGGGGAGCTGTTTGTT.

The chain links TRBV29-1 to TRBJ1-2; possible D gene TRBD1, 5 bases. Germline V CDR1 and CDR2: SQVTM, ANQGSEA. V was cut by 3 bases and J by 1 base, with 6 bases left in between. This CDR3 spans 12 amino acids. In nucleotides, the CDR3 is TGCAGCGTTGACAGGGTTAACTATGGCTACACCTTC. It is translated as CSVDRVNYGYTF.

This clone was recorded a few times. The chain joins TRBV14 to TRBJ2-2; perhaps TRBD2 as D (5 bases). This CDR3 is 17 amino acids long. The V end was cut by 4 bases, the J end by 7 bases, with 22 bases between. Germline values: CDR1 SGHDN, CDR2 FVKESK. CDR3 nucleotides: TGTGCCAGCAGCCGAACCCCTTGGGCAGGAGGTAACGGGGAGCTGTTTTTT. This codes for CASSRTPWAGGNGELFF. Combining the CDR3 with reference TRBV14 and TRBJ2-2 gives the whole variable domain EAGVTQFPSHSVIEKGQTVTLRCDPISGHDNLYWYRRVMGKEIKFLLHFVKESKQDESGMPNNRFLAERTGGTYSTLKVQPAELEDSGVYFCASSRTPWAGGNGELFFGEGSRLTVL.